Listed below are T cell receptor beta chains from one sample, sequenced in a study of neurological immune-mediated disorders. TCRdb processed the 5' RACE reads anew with MiXCR; each CDR3 protein has one entry. The sample lists some 22,000 distinct CDR3 sequences; roughly an eighth were seen once. Sequencing was performed on CD4+ T cells from blood. These receptors all stem from a female donor with HTLV-1-associated myelopathy (HAM/TSP). Both conserved end residues are part of each CDR3. D genes are given only for firm matches. Not all rows give a size; the values are once, few, many and, for expanded clones, a class.

V	J	size	D	CDR3	DNA
TRBV3-1	TRBJ1-6	many	.	CASSQVGGASYNSPLHF	TGTGCCAGCAGCCAAGTTGGCGGAGCCTCCTATAATTCACCCCTCCACTTT
TRBV12-3/TRBV12-4	TRBJ2-2	many	.	CASRANLWDITGELFF	TGTGCCAGCAGAGCGAACCTGTGGGACATAACCGGGGAGCTGTTTTTT
TRBV12-3/TRBV12-4	TRBJ1-4	many	.	CASSLGTDLNEKLFF	TGTGCCAGCAGTTTAGGCACAGACCTTAATGAAAAACTGTTTTTT
TRBV20-1	TRBJ2-5	many	TRBD2	CSARASGRETQYF	TGCAGTGCTAGAGCTAGCGGGAGGGAGACCCAGTACTTC
TRBV24-1	TRBJ2-7	many	TRBD1	CATSLWDRGLTSYEQYF	TGTGCCACCAGTCTGTGGGACAGGGGGCTAACCTCCTACGAGCAGTACTTC
TRBV29-1	TRBJ2-5	medium-sized	TRBD1	CSVAGTGGETQYF	TGCAGCGTTGCCGGGACAGGGGGGGAGACCCAGTACTTC
TRBV18	TRBJ2-4	many	.	CASSPNRDLAKNIQYF	TGTGCCAGCTCACCTAACAGGGATCTAGCCAAAAACATTCAGTACTTC
TRBV2	TRBJ1-2	many	.	CASSEGGSNYGYTF	TGTGCCAGCAGTGAAGGAGGGTCTAACTATGGCTACACCTTC
TRBV7-6	TRBJ2-5	many	.	CASSLAPMGETQYF	TGTGCCAGCAGCTTAGCTCCCATGGGCGAGACCCAGTACTTC
TRBV20-1	TRBJ2-3	many	.	CSAGDRYSTDTQYF	TGCAGTGCTGGCGACAGGTATAGCACAGATACGCAGTATTTT
TRBV5-6	TRBJ2-7	many	.	CASSPWVAGAGEQYF	TGTGCCAGCAGCCCCTGGGTGGCGGGGGCTGGAGAGCAGTACTTC
TRBV12-3/TRBV12-4	TRBJ1-5	many	TRBD1	CASSLRTGSQPQHF	TGTGCCAGCAGTTTAAGGACAGGGAGCCAGCCCCAGCATTTT
TRBV12-3/TRBV12-4	TRBJ2-3	.	TRBD1	CASSIDRDADTQYF	TGTGCCAGCAGTATAGACAGGGATGCAGATACGCAGTATTTT
TRBV6-5	TRBJ1-2	many	.	CASRGAGYNYGYTF	TGTGCCAGCAGGGGGGCAGGGTATAACTATGGCTACACCTTC
TRBV24-1	TRBJ2-2	many	.	CATSLGRVNTGELFF	TGTGCCACCAGTTTGGGCAGGGTCAACACCGGGGAGCTGTTTTTT
TRBV12-3/TRBV12-4	TRBJ1-1	many	TRBD1	CASSSNRGRNTEAFF	TGTGCCAGCAGTTCCAACAGGGGGCGGAACACTGAAGCTTTCTTT
TRBV7-2	TRBJ2-1	many	TRBD2	CASTLAGGYNEQFF	TGTGCCAGCACCCTAGCGGGGGGGTACAATGAGCAGTTCTTC
TRBV20-1	TRBJ2-7	many	.	CSGDSLGEQYF	TGCAGTGGGGACTCCCTGGGCGAGCAGTACTTC
TRBV20-1	TRBJ2-1	many	TRBD2	CSATPRASGAGYNEQFF	TGCAGTGCTACCCCCCGGGCTAGCGGAGCTGGCTACAATGAGCAGTTCTTC
TRBV5-5	TRBJ1-5	many	.	CASSLANYRVEPQHF	TGTGCCAGCAGCTTGGCGAACTACAGGGTAGAGCCCCAGCATTTT
TRBV20-1	TRBJ1-2	many	.	CSARHAIYGYTF	TGCAGTGCTAGACATGCTATCTATGGCTACACCTTC
TRBV20-1	TRBJ2-1	.	TRBD2	CSARDFQRGGNYNEQFF	TGCAGTGCTAGAGATTTCCAGCGGGGGGGCAATTACAATGAGCAGTTCTTC
TRBV5-1	TRBJ2-1	.	.	CANSLGADNEKFF	TGCGCCAACAGCTTGGGCGCGGACAATGAGAAGTTCTTC
TRBV7-7	TRBJ2-3	many	.	CASSPQTKSGTSQYF	TGTGCTAGCAGCCCCCAAACAAAATCCGGGACTTCGCAGTATTTT
TRBV21-1	TRBJ1-1	many	.	CASSPRTGLNTEAFF	TGTGCCAGCAGCCCTCGGACAGGGTTGAACACTGAAGCTTTCTTT
TRBV20-1	TRBJ2-2	many	TRBD2	CSAPLAESSGTGELFF	TGCAGTGCGCCACTAGCGGAGTCCTCGGGCACCGGGGAGCTGTTTTTT
TRBV20-1	TRBJ2-7	many	TRBD2	CSASGWTSGGPSYEQYF	TGCAGTGCTAGTGGGTGGACTAGCGGGGGCCCCTCCTACGAGCAGTACTTC
TRBV6-1	TRBJ1-2	few	.	CASSESGTVGYGYTF	TGTGCCAGCAGTGAAAGTGGCACTGTGGGCTATGGCTACACCTTC
TRBV6-5	TRBJ1-1	medium-sized	.	CASSYSIGDAEAFF	TGTGCCAGCAGTTACTCGATAGGGGACGCTGAAGCTTTCTTT
TRBV20-1	TRBJ2-3	.	TRBD2	CSARVHTKFAGATDTQYF	TGCAGTGCTAGAGTTCACACCAAATTCGCGGGAGCCACAGATACGCAGTATTTT
TRBV5-5	TRBJ2-1	many	.	CASSLGDSTYNEQFF	TGTGCCAGCAGCTTGGGTGACAGTACCTACAATGAGCAGTTCTTC
TRBV27	TRBJ1-6	many	.	CASSLSDSPLHF	TGTGCCAGCAGTTTATCCGATTCACCCCTCCACTTT
TRBV5-1	TRBJ1-2	many	.	CASSPGTALGYGYTF	TGCGCCAGCAGCCCGGGGACTGCCTTAGGTTATGGCTACACCTTC
TRBV4-1	TRBJ1-2	medium-sized	TRBD1	CASSLQGQENYGYTF	TGCGCCAGCAGCCTGCAGGGACAGGAGAACTATGGCTACACCTTC
TRBV20-1	TRBJ2-7	many	.	CSASRDRYEQYF	TGCAGTGCTAGTAGGGACCGATACGAGCAGTACTTC
TRBV5-1	TRBJ2-2	many	.	CASSTQSFTGELFF	TGCGCCAGCAGCACTCAGAGTTTCACCGGGGAGCTGTTTTTT
TRBV10-3	TRBJ2-3	many	TRBD2	CAISESLLLAGEDTDTQYF	TGTGCCATCAGTGAGTCCCTCTTACTAGCGGGAGAGGACACAGATACGCAGTATTTT
TRBV3-1	TRBJ2-1	many	.	CASSPALLSSYNEQFF	TGTGCCAGCAGCCCCGCCCTCCTAAGCTCCTACAATGAGCAGTTCTTC
TRBV20-1	TRBJ2-7	many	.	CSAGGQYF	TGCAGTGCGGGTGGGCAGTACTTC
TRBV20-1	TRBJ2-7	many	.	CSARDPRAGGYEQYF	TGCAGTGCTAGAGATCCGCGGGCCGGGGGATACGAGCAGTACTTC
TRBV18	TRBJ2-1	many	.	CASTKRGRSSEEGNYNEQFF	TGTGCCAGCACCAAAAGGGGCAGGAGCTCGGAGGAGGGAAACTACAATGAGCAGTTCTTC
TRBV5-4	TRBJ2-7	many	.	CASSLPGASSYEQYF	TGTGCCAGCAGCTTACCCGGGGCTAGCTCCTACGAGCAGTACTTC
TRBV7-2	TRBJ2-3	many	TRBD2	CASSQSGGARSNTQYF	TGTGCCAGCAGCCAGAGCGGGGGGGCCCGTTCAAATACGCAGTATTTT
TRBV21-1	TRBJ1-4	.	.	CASSLTGVTNEKLFF	TGTGCCAGCAGCTTAACAGGGGTAACTAATGAAAAACTGTTTTTT
TRBV20-1	TRBJ1-2	many	TRBD1	CSARPPRGAGGPPNYGYTF	TGCAGTGCTAGGCCCCCTCGCGGGGCAGGGGGACCTCCTAACTATGGCTACACCTTC
TRBV20-1	TRBJ2-3	many	.	CSAPRGRSTDTQYF	TGCAGTGCCCCCCGGGGTAGAAGCACAGATACGCAGTATTTT
TRBV18	TRBJ1-1	many	.	CASSPRDGEAFF	TGTGCCAGCTCACCTCGGGACGGTGAAGCTTTCTTT
TRBV6-2/TRBV6-3	TRBJ2-1	many	TRBD2	CASTRASGASYNEQFF	TGTGCCAGCACACGGGCTAGCGGGGCCTCCTACAATGAGCAGTTCTTC
TRBV20-1	TRBJ2-1	many	TRBD2	CSAHGLARAYNEQFF	TGCAGTGCTCATGGACTAGCCAGGGCATATAATGAGCAGTTCTTC